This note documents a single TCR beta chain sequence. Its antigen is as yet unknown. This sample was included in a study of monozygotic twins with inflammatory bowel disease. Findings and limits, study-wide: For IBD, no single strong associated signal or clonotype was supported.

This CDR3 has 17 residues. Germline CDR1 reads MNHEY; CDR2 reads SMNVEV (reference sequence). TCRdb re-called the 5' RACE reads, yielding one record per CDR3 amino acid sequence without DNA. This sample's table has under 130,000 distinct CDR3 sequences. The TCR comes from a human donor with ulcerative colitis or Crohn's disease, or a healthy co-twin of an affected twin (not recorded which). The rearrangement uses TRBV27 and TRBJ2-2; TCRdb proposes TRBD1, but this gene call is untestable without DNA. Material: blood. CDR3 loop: CASSTGTTDSNTGELFF.